The 22 T cell receptor beta chains below come from one sample, sequenced in a study of CD8+CD57+ T cells in acquired aplastic anemia. Patients included in sequencing had previously demonstrated CD8+CD57+ cell expansion by flow cytometry. The template used for profiling TCR beta VDJ and CDR3 was genomic DNA. MiXCR, run by TCRdb on the reads, gives a single entry per CDR3 protein. This table holds about 180,000 distinct CDR3 sequences, 40% to 55% found once. The source material was sorted CD4+, CD8+, or CD8+CD57+ T cells (not recorded which) from PBMCs. These receptors came from a human donor with aplastic anemia.

This sequence joins TRBV10-3 and TRBJ2-1, with D perhaps being TRBD1 or TRBD2 (6 bases each). V was pared by 5 bases and J by 12 bases, with 29 bases between. CDR1 ENHRY and CDR2 SYGVKD come from the germline V gene. The CDR3 length is 17 residues. The CDR3 nucleotides are TGTGCCATCAGTATATGGGGGGCATGGGGGCTCCATACTGGGCAGTTCTTC. It specifies CAISIWGAWGLHTGQFF.

The chain combines TRBV9 with TRBJ2-5; D might be TRBD2 (5 bases). V was clipped by 4 bases and J by 5 bases, with 15 bases between them. Germline loops: CDR1 SGDLS, CDR2 YYNGEE. The length of the CDR3 is 14 residues. CDR3 region: CASSPDSAWETQYF. CDR3 DNA: TGTGCCAGCAGCCCGGACTCGGCCTGGGAGACCCAGTACTTC.

The rearrangement links TRBV29-1 to TRBJ2-5, with no clear D. The V and J ends lost 8 bases and 2 bases respectively, with 15 bases between them. The CDR3 extends over 13 amino acids. CDR1 and CDR2 (germline): SQVTM, ANQGSEA. Here the CDR3 reads CSYRTRAQETQYF. The CDR3 nucleotides read TGCAGCTATCGAACAAGGGCTCAAGAGACCCAGTACTTC.

The V and J genes are TRBV12-3 or TRBV12-4 and TRBJ1-3; D gene uncertain. This CDR3 comprises 14 residues. Trimming stripped 3 bases from V and 2 bases from J, with 8 bases between. The chain's CDR3 is CASSLRAPGNTIYF. The CDR3 DNA follows: TGTGCCAGCAGTTTGAGGGCCCCTGGAAACACCATATATTTT.

This clonotype was counted many times. This sequence joins TRBV5-1 and TRBJ2-7, with 9 bases aligning to TRBD1. V shed 0 bases and J 7 bases; nucleotides not matched to a gene: 8. The CDR3 extends over 15 amino acids. The germline V gene encodes CDR1 SGHRS and CDR2 YFSETQ. CDR3 sequence (DNA): TGCGCCAGCAGCTTGGGCGGGACAGGGTCACCTGAGCAGTACTTC. Encoded protein: CASSLGGTGSPEQYF.

This clonotype was seen many times. This chain uses TRBV12-5 with TRBJ1-1; tentative D call: TRBD1 (5 bases). The length of the CDR3 is 15 residues. Germline CDR1 reads LGHNT; CDR2 reads FRNRAP. V gave up 4 bases and J gave up 1 base, with 13 bases separating them. In nucleotides, the CDR3 is TGTGCTAGTGGTTGGCGTTCGGGGCCGAACACTGAAGCTTTCTTT. Its protein is CASGWRSGPNTEAFF.

This clonotype was seen repeatedly, ten times or more. This CDR3 reads CASSLGPTRSSGNTIYF. In DNA form, the CDR3 reads TGTGCCAGCAGCTTAGGACCCACCCGGTCCTCTGGAAACACCATATATTTT. The V and J genes are TRBV7-2 and TRBJ1-3, with unresolved D. With 1 base removed from V and 0 bases from J, the gap between germline ends came to 13 bases. The V gene's germline CDR1 is SGHTA and CDR2 FQGNSA. The CDR3 sequence is 17 residues long.

This CDR3 reads CASSIAGSPGYTF. CDR3 DNA: TGTGCCAGTAGTATAGCCGGGTCTCCTGGCTACACCTTC. The chain recombines TRBV19 with TRBJ1-2; no reliable D call. Trimming took 1 base from V and 7 from J, leaving 10 bases between them. The CDR3 length is 13 residues. Germline CDR1 and CDR2: LNHDA and SQIVND (reference sequence).

This clonotype has only a few counts. This chain joins TRBV24-1 and TRBJ2-7, with a tentative D call TRBD1 (6 bases). This CDR3 is 11 amino acids long. V was shortened by 12 bases and J by 1 base, with 9 bases between the two germline ends. Germline CDR1 reads KGHDR; CDR2 reads SFDVKD. CDR3 loop: CAVGQSYEQYF. The CDR3 nucleotides read TGTGCCGTCGGACAGTCCTACGAGCAGTACTTC.

The J gene is TRBJ2-3, the V gene TRBV12-3 or TRBV12-4; TRBD1 aligns across 8 bases. The CDR3 runs to 15 residues. V dropped 3 bases and J dropped 1; count of bases not matched to a gene: 3. The CDR3 spells CASSFQGARTDTQYF. The CDR3 DNA sequence: TGTGCCAGCAGTTTTCAGGGGGCCCGCACAGATACGCAGTATTTT.

The chain has TRBV24-1 and TRBJ2-3; 7 bases match TRBD1. The CDR3 contains 13 residues. From germline, CDR1 is KGHDR and CDR2 SFDVKD. V was clipped by 6 bases and J by 6 bases; unmatched bases: 5. CDR3 amino acids: CATSKGAPDTQYF. For the CDR3, the DNA is TGTGCCACCAGTAAGGGGGCGCCGGATACGCAGTATTTT.

This clonotype occurred many times. The rearrangement uses TRBV5-1 and TRBJ2-3; D is undetermined. Looked up from germline, CDR1 is SGHRS and CDR2 is YFSETQ. Trimming left V 1 base short and J 5 bases short, with 8 bases between. The CDR3 contains 13 residues. The CDR3 reads CASSLSTGDTQYF. The CDR3 DNA follows: TGCGCCAGCAGCTTGAGTACCGGAGATACGCAGTATTTT.

This clonotype was detected many times. The gene calls are TRBV11-3 and TRBJ2-2, with 9 bases matching TRBD1. The CDR3 is 16 amino acids. Germline V lookup: CDR1 SGHNT, CDR2 YENEEA. V was clipped by 1 base and J by 8 bases; unmatched bases: 8. The CDR3 nucleotides read TGTGCCAGCAGCTTAGGCCGACCGGGACAGGGAGGGGAGCTGTTTTTT. Its protein is CASSLGRPGQGGELFF.

This clonotype has only a few counts. The chain uses TRBV19 and TRBJ2-7; the D gene could be TRBD1 or TRBD2 (5 bases each). Germline V CDR1 and CDR2: LNHDA, SQIVND (reference sequence). The CDR3 is made up of 15 amino acids. V was trimmed by 1 base and J by 3 bases, leaving 13 bases between them. The CDR3 coding sequence is TGTGCCAGTAGTATAGCTGGGACCCCCATCTACGAGCAGTACTTC. This codes for CASSIAGTPIYEQYF.

The rearrangement uses TRBV20-1 and TRBJ1-4, with unresolved D. Germline V gene lookup returns CDR1 DFQATT and CDR2 SNEGSKA (reference sequence). The germline V and J ends were trimmed by 3 bases and 2 bases, with 10 bases remaining between them. The CDR3 sequence is 14 residues long. The DNA for the CDR3 is TGCAGTGCTAGGGTCGGACTGACTAATGAAAAACTGTTTTTT. Translation gives CSARVGLTNEKLFF.

In this sample, this clonotype turned up once. The chain employs TRBV5-1 and TRBJ1-1; perhaps TRBD1 as D (6 bases). Between the trimmed V and J ends, which lost 2 bases and 1 base, there was a span of 12 bases. The CDR3 runs to 15 residues. Per germline, CDR1 SGHRS and CDR2 YFSETQ. Here the CDR3 DNA reads TGCGCCAGCAGCTTAGGACAGCTTTGGAACACTGAAGCTTTCTTT. Translation gives CASSLGQLWNTEAFF. The full variable domain, with the rest looked up from reference TRBV5-1 and TRBJ1-1, is KAGVTQTPRYLIKTRGQQVTLSCSPISGHRSVSWYQQTPGQGLQFLFEYFSETQRNKGNFPGRFSGRQFSNSRSEMNVSTLELGDSALYLCASSLGQLWNTEAFFGQGTRLTVV.

This clonotype was seen just once. V and J are TRBV7-8 and TRBJ2-7; D uncertain. Germline CDR1 reads SGHVS; CDR2 reads FQNEAQ. CDR3 length: 12 residues. The V gene lost 0 bases and the J gene lost 6 bases, with 6 bases spanning the gap. The CDR3 bases are TGTGCCAGCAGCTTAGCATTCGGCGAGCAGTACTTC. It yields the protein CASSLAFGEQYF. Drawing the rest from reference TRBV7-8 and TRBJ2-7, the complete variable domain is GAGVSQSPRYKVAKRGQDVALRCDPISGHVSLFWYQQALGQGPEFLTYFQNEAQLDKSGLPSDRFFAERPEGSVSTLKIQRTQQEDSAVYLCASSLAFGEQYFGPGTRLTVT.

The J gene is TRBJ2-1, the V gene TRBV5-4; a possible D gene is TRBD1 (5 bases). The CDR3 runs to 15 residues. The germline V and J ends were trimmed by 3 bases and 0 bases, with 10 bases remaining between them. The germline gives CDR1 SGHNT, CDR2 YYREEE (reference sequence). The CDR3 region is CASSSDISSYNEQFF. The CDR3 nucleotides are TGTGCCAGCAGCTCGGACATCTCCTCCTACAATGAGCAGTTCTTC.

Regarding this clonotype: One base away lies a much larger clone, so this may be a sequencing read error. This rearrangement joins TRBV6-1 to TRBJ2-7; 7 nucleotides align to TRBD2. CDR1 and CDR2 (germline): MNHNS, SASEGT. The CDR3 spans 14 residues. Here the CDR3 reads CASTFSGGTYEQCF. CDR3 nucleotides: TGTGCCAGCACCTTTTCCGGGGGGACCTACGAGCAGTGCTTC.

The rearrangement joins TRBV4-2 to TRBJ2-2; TRBD1 aligns across 8 bases. The germline V gene encodes CDR1 LGHNA and CDR2 YNFKEQ. The CDR3 has 16 residues. J lost 1 base, V lost 3 bases, and 4 bases had no gene match. DNA for the CDR3: TGTGCCAGCAGCCAGGAGGGACAGGAGAACACCGGGGAGCTGTTTTTT. Protein product: CASSQEGQENTGELFF.

This clonotype was seen more than once but under ten times. This chain connects TRBV29-1 to TRBJ2-5; TRBD1 is a possible D gene (6 bases). V dropped 7 bases and J dropped 4 bases, with 10 bases sitting between them. The germline CDR1 and CDR2 sequences are SQVTM and ANQGSEA. The CDR3 loop spans 11 amino acids. The CDR3 DNA reads TGCAGCGCGCCACAGGGAGAGACCCAGTACTTC. Its translation: CSAPQGETQYF.

This clonotype was found many times. The chain couples TRBV6-2 or TRBV6-3 to TRBJ1-1; D gene unclear. With 7 bases removed from V and 1 base from J, the gap between germline ends came to 16 bases. Germline V lookup: CDR1 MNHEY, CDR2 SVGEGT. This CDR3 has 15 residues. Here the CDR3 DNA reads TGTGCCAGCACCCAACGCACAGCGAAGAACACTGAAGCTTTCTTT. Amino acids: CASTQRTAKNTEAFF.